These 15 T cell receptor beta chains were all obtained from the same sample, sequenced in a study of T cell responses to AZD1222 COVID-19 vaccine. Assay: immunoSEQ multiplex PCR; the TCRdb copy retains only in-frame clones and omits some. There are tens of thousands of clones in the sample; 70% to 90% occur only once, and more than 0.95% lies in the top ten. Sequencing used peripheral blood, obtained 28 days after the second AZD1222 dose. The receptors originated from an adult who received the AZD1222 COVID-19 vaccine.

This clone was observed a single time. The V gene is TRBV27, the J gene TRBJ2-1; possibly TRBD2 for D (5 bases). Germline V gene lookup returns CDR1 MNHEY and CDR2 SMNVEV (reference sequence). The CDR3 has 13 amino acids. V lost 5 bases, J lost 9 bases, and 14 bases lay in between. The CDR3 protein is CASSRPPGSEQFF. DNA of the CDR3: TGTGCCAGCAGTCGCCCCCCGGGGAGTGAGCAGTTCTTC.

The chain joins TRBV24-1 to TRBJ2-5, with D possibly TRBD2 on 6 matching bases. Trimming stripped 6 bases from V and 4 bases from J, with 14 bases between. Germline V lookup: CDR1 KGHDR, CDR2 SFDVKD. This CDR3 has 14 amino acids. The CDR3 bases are TGTGCCACCAGTCGGACGGGAGTATCAGAGACCCAGTACTTC. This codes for CATSRTGVSETQYF.

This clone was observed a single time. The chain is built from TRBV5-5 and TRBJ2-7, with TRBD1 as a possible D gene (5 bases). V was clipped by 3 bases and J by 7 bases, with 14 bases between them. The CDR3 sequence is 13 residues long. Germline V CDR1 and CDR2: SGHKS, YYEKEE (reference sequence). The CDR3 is CASSSPTVGEQYF. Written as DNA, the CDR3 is TGTGCCAGCAGCTCGCCGACAGTTGGAGAGCAGTACTTC.

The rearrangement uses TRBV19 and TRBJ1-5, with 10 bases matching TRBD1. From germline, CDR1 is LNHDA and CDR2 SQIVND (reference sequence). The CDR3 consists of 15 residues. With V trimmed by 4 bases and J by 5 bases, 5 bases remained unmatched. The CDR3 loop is CASSRTGGRDQPQHF. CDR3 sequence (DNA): TGTGCCAGTAGTAGGACAGGGGGGAGGGATCAGCCCCAGCATTTT.

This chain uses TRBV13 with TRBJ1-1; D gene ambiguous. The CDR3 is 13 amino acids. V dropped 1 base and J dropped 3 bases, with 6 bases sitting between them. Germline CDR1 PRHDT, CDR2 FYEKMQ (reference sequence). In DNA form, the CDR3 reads TGTGCCAGCAGCTTAGTTGTGGACACTGAAGCTTTCTTT. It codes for CASSLVVDTEAFF.

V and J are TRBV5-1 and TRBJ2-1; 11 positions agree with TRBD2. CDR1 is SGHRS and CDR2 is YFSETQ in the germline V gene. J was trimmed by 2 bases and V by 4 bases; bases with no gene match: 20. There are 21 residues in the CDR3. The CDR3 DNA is TGCGCCAGCAGCAGTAACACCTTAGCGGGAGGGCCAAGTTCAACCTACAATGAGCAGTTCTTC. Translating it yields CASSSNTLAGGPSSTYNEQFF. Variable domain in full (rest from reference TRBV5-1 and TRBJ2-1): KAGVTQTPRYLIKTRGQQVTLSCSPISGHRSVSWYQQTPGQGLQFLFEYFSETQRNKGNFPGRFSGRQFSNSRSEMNVSTLELGDSALYLCASSSNTLAGGPSSTYNEQFFGPGTRLTVL.

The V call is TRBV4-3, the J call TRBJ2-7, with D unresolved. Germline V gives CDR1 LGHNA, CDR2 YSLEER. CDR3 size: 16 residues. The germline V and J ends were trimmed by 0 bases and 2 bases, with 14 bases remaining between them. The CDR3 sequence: CASSQDWAVWAYEQYF. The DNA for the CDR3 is TGCGCCAGCAGCCAAGACTGGGCAGTGTGGGCCTACGAGCAGTACTTC.

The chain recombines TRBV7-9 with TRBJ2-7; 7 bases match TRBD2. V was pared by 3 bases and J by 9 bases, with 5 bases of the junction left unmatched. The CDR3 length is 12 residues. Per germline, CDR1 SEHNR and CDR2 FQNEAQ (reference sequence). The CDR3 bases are TGTGCCAGCAGCTTGGTGGGGGAGGGGCAGTACTTC. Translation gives CASSLVGEGQYF.

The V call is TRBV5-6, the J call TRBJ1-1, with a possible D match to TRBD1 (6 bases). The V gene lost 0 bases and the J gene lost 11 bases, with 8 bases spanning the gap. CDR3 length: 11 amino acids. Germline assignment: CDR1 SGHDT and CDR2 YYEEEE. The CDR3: CASSLGDIAFF. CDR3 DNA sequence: TGTGCCAGCAGCTTGGGGGACATTGCTTTCTTT. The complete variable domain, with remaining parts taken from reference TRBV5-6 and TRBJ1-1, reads DAGVTQSPTHLIKTRGQQVTLRCSPKSGHDTVSWYQQALGQGPQFIFQYYEEEERQRGNFPDRFSGHQFPNYSSELNVNALLLGDSALYLCASSLGDIAFFGQGTRLTVV.

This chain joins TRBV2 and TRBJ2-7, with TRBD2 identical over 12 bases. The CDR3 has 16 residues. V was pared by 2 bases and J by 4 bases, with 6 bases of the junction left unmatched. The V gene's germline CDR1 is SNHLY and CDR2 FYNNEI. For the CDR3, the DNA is TGTGCCAGCAGTGAACTCCTAGCGGGAGGGCCGTACGAGCAGTACTTC. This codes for CASSELLAGGPYEQYF.

The CDR3 spells CASSFTSGRDEQYF. The CDR3 DNA is TGTGCCAGCAGCTTTACTAGCGGGAGGGACGAGCAGTACTTC. The J gene is TRBJ2-7, the V gene TRBV7-9, with 13 nucleotides matching TRBD2. The germline V gene has CDR1 SEHNR and CDR2 FQNEAQ (reference sequence). CDR3 length: 14 residues. With 3 bases clipped from V and 5 bases from J, the junction kept 1 base outside the gene matches.

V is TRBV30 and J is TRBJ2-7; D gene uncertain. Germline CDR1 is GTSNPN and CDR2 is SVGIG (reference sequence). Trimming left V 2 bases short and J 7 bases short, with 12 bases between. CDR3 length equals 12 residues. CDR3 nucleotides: TGTGCCTGGAGTAAGGGCCTGGAGGAGCAGTACTTC. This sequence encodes CAWSKGLEEQYF.

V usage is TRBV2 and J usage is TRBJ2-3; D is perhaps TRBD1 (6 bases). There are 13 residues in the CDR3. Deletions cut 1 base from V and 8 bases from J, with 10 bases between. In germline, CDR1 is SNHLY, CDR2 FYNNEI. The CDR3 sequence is CASSEEGVGTQYF. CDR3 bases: TGTGCCAGCAGTGAAGAGGGGGTTGGTACGCAGTATTTT.

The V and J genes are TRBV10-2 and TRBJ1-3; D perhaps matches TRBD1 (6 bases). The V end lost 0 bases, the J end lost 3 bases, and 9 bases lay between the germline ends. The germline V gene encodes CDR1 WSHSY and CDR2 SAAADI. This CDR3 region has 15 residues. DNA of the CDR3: TGCGCCAGCAGTGAGTCGGGGGGCGGTGGAAACACCATATATTTT. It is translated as CASSESGGGGNTIYF.

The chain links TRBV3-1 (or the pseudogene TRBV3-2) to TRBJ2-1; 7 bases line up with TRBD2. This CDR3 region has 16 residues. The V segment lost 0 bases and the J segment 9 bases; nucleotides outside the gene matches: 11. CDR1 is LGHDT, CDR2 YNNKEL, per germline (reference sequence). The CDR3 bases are TGTGCCAGCAGCCAAGAAAGCGGCGGGAGATTCGGTGAGCAGTTCTTC. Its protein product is CASSQESGGRFGEQFF.